A selection of T cell receptor beta chains follows, all from one sample in a study of T cell responses to AZD1222 COVID-19 vaccine. Sequencing used immunoSEQ multiplex PCR; TCRdb keeps in-frame clones, though not all of them. The sample includes about 100,000 clones, around nine tenths seen only once; the top ten take over 1.5%. This specimen consisted of peripheral blood, obtained on day 0 of AZD1222 vaccination. These receptors were collected from an adult in good health. CDR3s include the opening cysteine and the closing phenylalanine or tryptophan. A D gene is named only where the DNA matches it firmly. Not every row has a clone size; where given, it reads once, few, many or a size class.

d_gene,len,abundance,j_gene,v_gene,CDR3nt,CDR3aa
NA,17,NA,TRBJ1-6,TRBV9,TGTGCCAGCAGCGTAGAGGGCAGGACAGATCATAATTCACCCCTCCACTTT,CASSVEGRTDHNSPLHF
NA,13,NA,TRBJ2-7,TRBV12-2,TGTGCAAGTCGCCCGGACAGGTTCTACGAGCAGTACTTC,CASRPDRFYEQYF
TRBD2,15,NA,TRBJ2-2,TRBV28,TGTGCCAGCAGTATAGCGGGAAGGGTTACCGGGGAGCTGTTTTTT,CASSIAGRVTGELFF
NA,17,NA,TRBJ2-2,TRBV25-1,TGTGCCAGCAGTGATTCCGGGGGCGCGTTTTTCACCGGGGAGCTGTTTTTT,CASSDSGGAFFTGELFF
NA,14,NA,TRBJ1-6,TRBV11-2,TGTGCCAGCAGCCCAGCGTTCTGGGATTCACCCCTCCACTTT,CASSPAFWDSPLHF
NA,13,NA,TRBJ2-7,TRBV27,TGTGCCAGCAGTCTATCTCACCTCAGCGAGCAGTACTTC,CASSLSHLSEQYF
NA,11,NA,TRBJ2-2,TRBV30,TGTGCCTGGAAGAACACCGGGGAGCTGTTTTTT,CAWKNTGELFF
NA,13,NA,TRBJ1-2,TRBV24-1,TGTGCCACCAGTGATTTTGAGGGCTATGGCTACACCTTC,CATSDFEGYGYTF
TRBD1,14,NA,TRBJ2-7,TRBV7-2,TGTGCCAGCAGCTCCGGATACAGGGGCCGCGAGCAGTACTTC,CASSSGYRGREQYF
NA,14,once,TRBJ2-7,TRBV13,TGTGCCAGCAGCTTAGGGAGGGGCTTGGAAGAGCAGTACTTC,CASSLGRGLEEQYF
NA,16,once,TRBJ1-3,TRBV19,TGTGCCAGTAGGCCACATGGGACCGACTCTGGAAACACCATATATTTT,CASRPHGTDSGNTIYF
NA,17,many,TRBJ2-7,TRBV4-2,TGTGCCAGCAGCCAAGTTGAGTACGGGACCCAAACCTACGAGCAGTACTTC,CASSQVEYGTQTYEQYF
TRBD1,15,NA,TRBJ2-5,TRBV7-3,TGTGCCAGCAGCTCGGGGACAGGGGGATTGGAGACCCAGTACTTC,CASSSGTGGLETQYF
NA,12,NA,TRBJ2-3,TRBV30,TGTGCCTGGAGTGGGGTGTTCTATACGCAGTATTTT,CAWSGVFYTQYF
NA,13,NA,TRBJ1-2,TRBV4-1,TGCGCCAGCAGCCAACGCCACAATTTTTCCTACACCTTC,CASSQRHNFSYTF
TRBD2,16,NA,TRBJ2-7,TRBV27,TGTGCCAGCAGTGCACGGACTAGCGGGCTTACCTACGAGCAGTACTTC,CASSARTSGLTYEQYF
NA,16,NA,TRBJ2-1,TRBV9,TGTGCCAGCAGCGTAGCGGGGCAGGGGTGGTATCGTGAGCAGTTCTTC,CASSVAGQGWYREQFF
NA,14,NA,TRBJ2-7,TRBV7-9,TGTGCCAGCAGCATAACCCCTGGCAGTTACGAGCAGTACTTC,CASSITPGSYEQYF
NA,16,once,TRBJ2-7,TRBV6-6,TGTGCCAGCAGTTACTCTCCAGGGCCAATCTCCTACGAGCAGTACTTC,CASSYSPGPISYEQYF
NA,14,NA,TRBJ1-5,TRBV20-1,TGCAGTGCTAGTTGGATTGGGGGGGACCAGCCCCAGCATTTT,CSASWIGGDQPQHF
NA,16,NA,TRBJ2-5,TRBV4-1,TGCGCCAGCAGCCAAGTCGAACAGGGAACGCAAGAGACCCAGTACTTC,CASSQVEQGTQETQYF
NA,14,NA,TRBJ2-2,TRBV5-6,TGTGCCAGCAGCCTCACGGTTGCGGGAGGGGAGCTGTTTTTT,CASSLTVAGGELFF
NA,13,NA,TRBJ2-1,TRBV18,TGTGCCAGCTCACCATCACCCAGCCAGAGGGAGTTCTTC,CASSPSPSQREFF
NA,14,NA,TRBJ1-6,TRBV11-2,TGTGCCAGCAGCTTAGGACAGCCTTATTCACCCCTCCACTTT,CASSLGQPYSPLHF
TRBD1,15,once,TRBJ2-2,TRBV5-6,TGTGCCAGCAGCTTGTACAGGGGGAAGGCCGGGGAGCTGTTTTTT,CASSLYRGKAGELFF
NA,17,NA,TRBJ2-1,TRBV21-1,TGTGCCAGCAGCAAAGGTGGACTAGCGGGAAGCTACAATGAGCAGTTCTTC,CASSKGGLAGSYNEQFF
TRBD1,13,NA,TRBJ1-5,TRBV30,TGTGCCTGGGACAGGGGGCAGGATCAGCCCCAGCATTTT,CAWDRGQDQPQHF
NA,14,NA,TRBJ2-1,TRBV3-1/TRBV3-2,TGTGCCAGCAGCCAGGAGTTAGCTTACAATGAGCAGTTCTTC,CASSQELAYNEQFF
NA,12,NA,TRBJ2-6,TRBV19,TGTGCCAGTAGTACCGGGGCCAACGTCCTGACTTTC,CASSTGANVLTF
NA,15,NA,TRBJ2-3,TRBV10-1,TGCGCCAGCAGTGATCTCGGGGCTGGCACAGATACGCAGTATTTT,CASSDLGAGTDTQYF
NA,13,NA,TRBJ2-3,TRBV27,TGTGCCAGCAGTTTTTATAGCACAGATACGCAGTATTTT,CASSFYSTDTQYF
NA,14,NA,TRBJ2-5,TRBV15,TGTGCCACCAGCAAGGGACGGGTGGCTGGGACCCAGTACTTC,CATSKGRVAGTQYF
TRBD2,20,NA,TRBJ2-4,TRBV27,TGTGCCAGCAGTCGAATCCCCCCTAGCGGGAGTGGGGTCGCCAAAAACATTCAGTACTTC,CASSRIPPSGSGVAKNIQYF
TRBD1,15,NA,TRBJ2-2,TRBV7-9,TGTGCCAGCAGCAAGGGACAGGGGGTCACCGGGGAGCTGTTTTTT,CASSKGQGVTGELFF
NA,14,NA,TRBJ2-7,TRBV27,TGTGCCAGCAGTACCCTCGGGTACTCCTACGAGCAGTACTTC,CASSTLGYSYEQYF
NA,14,NA,TRBJ2-7,TRBV7-2,TGTGCCAGCAGCTTGGGCGGGGCGACCTACGAGCAGTACTTC,CASSLGGATYEQYF
NA,12,NA,TRBJ1-1,TRBV19,TGTGCCAGTAGTACACTTCGCAAGGGGGCTTTCTTT,CASSTLRKGAFF
NA,14,NA,TRBJ1-2,TRBV27,TGTGCCAGCAGTCGGGGCGCCAGAAACTATGGCTACACCTTC,CASSRGARNYGYTF
NA,16,few,TRBJ2-7,TRBV10-3,TGTGCCATCAGTGGGGGACATCCGTCGAGCTCCTACGAGCAGTACTTC,CAISGGHPSSSYEQYF